These 14 T cell receptor beta chains originate from one sample sequenced in a study of CD8+ T cells in alopecia areata. Noted treatment: oral pan-JAK inhibitor, 5-10 mg twice daily. RNA extraction and reverse transcription yielded cDNA as sequencing template. The repertoire was sequenced with immunoSEQ multiplex PCR; TCRdb's copy has only in-frame clones and lacks some. This repertoire shows fewer than 250,000 clones, less than 45% found once; its top ten account for almost 0.5%. The starting material was CD4+ T cells sorted from blood, obtained at approximately week 30, from a patient treated with tofacitinib. The receptor set was obtained from a human donor with alopecia areata.

On this clone: Other DNA sequences in this sample translate to the same CDR3. The chain is built from TRBV30 and TRBJ1-1, with a tentative D call TRBD1 (5 bases). The germline gives CDR1 GTSNPN, CDR2 SVGIG (reference sequence). This CDR3 spans 13 amino acids. With 4 bases removed from V and 0 bases from J, the gap between germline ends came to 9 bases. CDR3 protein: CAWKRQLNTEAFF. In DNA, the CDR3 is TGTGCCTGGAAGAGACAGCTGAACACTGAAGCTTTCTTT.

In DNA form, the CDR3 reads TGTGCCAGTAGTACGACTAGCCTGACAAATGAGCAGTTCTTC. Its translation is CASSTTSLTNEQFF. The rearrangement links TRBV19 to TRBJ2-1; 7 nucleotides match TRBD2. Germline assignment: CDR1 LNHDA and CDR2 SQIVND (reference sequence). This CDR3 spans 14 amino acids. After removal of 4 bases from V and 7 bases from J, the junction contained 7 bases not matched to a gene.

This clone came up a few times. The V gene is TRBV29-1, the J gene TRBJ1-1; D ambiguous. V was trimmed by 2 bases and J by 9 bases, leaving 7 bases between them. The CDR3 is 10 residues long. From germline, CDR1 is SQVTM and CDR2 ANQGSEA. CDR3 amino acids: CSVEIEKAFF. CDR3 sequence (DNA): TGCAGCGTTGAAATCGAGAAAGCTTTCTTT.

J is TRBJ1-2 and V is TRBV27; 7 bases are a match to TRBD1. V lost 4 bases and J lost 3; bases outside the gene matches: 5. Looked up from germline, CDR1 is MNHEY and CDR2 is SMNVEV (reference sequence). This CDR3 is 14 amino acids long. CDR3 nucleotide sequence: TGTGCCAGCAGTTCTTCCGGGACAGACTATGGCTACACCTTC. Protein product: CASSSSGTDYGYTF.

This clone was recorded at least ten times. The V and J genes are TRBV4-1 and TRBJ2-1; D is undetermined. The V gene's germline CDR1 is MGHRA and CDR2 YSYEKL. The CDR3 totals 14 residues. V was shortened by 3 bases and J by 3 bases, with 9 bases between the two germline ends. CDR3 bases: TGCGCCAGCAGCCAGAGGTCTAGCTACAATGAGCAGTTCTTC. It translates to CASSQRSSYNEQFF.

The chain carries TRBV7-9 and TRBJ1-2; D is unclear. This CDR3 contains 12 residues. Trimming shortened V by 1 base and J by 8 bases, and 8 bases separated the two germline ends. The germline gives CDR1 SEHNR, CDR2 FQNEAQ (reference sequence). CDR3 residues: CASSLEREGYTF. Written as DNA, the CDR3 is TGTGCCAGCAGCTTAGAGAGGGAAGGCTACACCTTC.

This clone was seen more than once but under ten times. This sequence joins TRBV29-1 and TRBJ2-1; either TRBD1 or TRBD2 may supply D (6 bases each). Trimming cost V 8 bases and J 7 bases, with 12 bases left between them. Germline assignment: CDR1 SQVTM and CDR2 ANQGSEA. The CDR3 totals 11 residues. The CDR3 nucleotides read TGCAGCTACTTAGGGGGGAATGAGCAGTTCTTC. Protein product: CSYLGGNEQFF.

There are a few counts of this clone. The J gene is TRBJ1-2, the V gene TRBV6-5; D might be TRBD1 (5 bases). This CDR3 is built from 13 residues. V shed 6 bases and J shed 3 bases, with 11 bases lying between them. Germline values: CDR1 MNHEY, CDR2 SVGAGI. In DNA, the CDR3 is TGTGCCAGCAGCATGGGGCTCGACTATGGCTACACCTTC. Its translation is CASSMGLDYGYTF.

V and J are TRBV28 and TRBJ2-1; 10 bases agree with TRBD2. CDR3 length: 15 residues. Germline V gene lookup returns CDR1 MDHEN and CDR2 SYDVKM. V lost 6 bases, J lost 0 bases, and 2 bases stayed unmatched. As DNA, the CDR3 is TGTGCCAGCAGAATAGCGGGAGGCTCCTACAATGAGCAGTTCTTC. It is translated as CASRIAGGSYNEQFF.

This clone was found a few times. Germline and junction disagree at one end, which may indicate a read error. V usage is TRBV5-4 and J usage is TRBJ2-7, with D possibly matching TRBD1 (6 bases). The germline V gene encodes CDR1 SGHNT and CDR2 YYREEE (reference sequence). This CDR3 is built from 12 residues. The CDR3 coding sequence is TGTGCCAGCAGCTTGGGGAGACAGGACCTGAACTTC. It encodes CASSLGRQDLNF.

The rearrangement uses TRBV5-6 and TRBJ1-1, with D perhaps TRBD1 (5 bases). The CDR3 has 14 residues. The V end lost 0 bases, the J end lost 5 bases, and 11 bases lay between the germline ends. Germline V gene data show CDR1 as SGHDT and CDR2 as YYEEEE. CDR3 nucleotides: TGTGCCAGCAGCTTGGCGGATAGGGGTACTGAAGCTTTCTTT. It encodes CASSLADRGTEAFF. Complete variable domain (other parts from reference TRBV5-6 and TRBJ1-1): DAGVTQSPTHLIKTRGQQVTLRCSPKSGHDTVSWYQQALGQGPQFIFQYYEEEERQRGNFPDRFSGHQFPNYSSELNVNALLLGDSALYLCASSLADRGTEAFFGQGTRLTVV.

Only a few counts were recorded for this clone. J is TRBJ1-2 and V is TRBV7-9, with a tentative D call TRBD1 (5 bases). The V end was cut by 10 bases, the J end by 4 bases, with 16 bases between. The germline V gene has CDR1 SEHNR and CDR2 FQNEAQ (reference sequence). The CDR3 spans 13 residues. The CDR3 sequence is CATSMGELYGYTF. CDR3 bases: TGTGCCACCTCAATGGGGGAGCTCTATGGCTACACCTTC.

The chain uses TRBV7-9 and TRBJ2-1, with 9 bases matching TRBD2. With V trimmed by 3 bases and J by 9 bases, 18 bases remained unmatched. Germline V gene sequence: CDR1 SEHNR, CDR2 FQNEAQ (reference sequence). CDR3 length: 18 residues. The CDR3 loop is CASSFPPLSGSTRAEQFF. The CDR3 coding sequence is TGTGCCAGCAGCTTTCCCCCCCTTAGCGGGAGTACTCGTGCTGAGCAGTTCTTC.

The sample holds a few counts of this clone. The chain recombines TRBV7-8 with TRBJ1-2, with D uncertain. Germline CDR1 is SGHVS and CDR2 is FQNEAQ. The V and J ends lost 5 bases and 1 base respectively, with 8 bases between them. The CDR3 is made up of 13 amino acids. This CDR3 reads CASSPGRNYGYTF. CDR3 nucleotide sequence: TGTGCCAGCAGCCCGGGCCGTAACTATGGCTACACCTTC.